The 28 T cell receptor beta chains reported below all come from one sample, sequenced in a study of regulatory T cells in long-lasting Graves disease. Time point specified: newly diagnosed GD, antithyroid drugs for less than 3 months. Preparation of the TCR library used RNA extracted from PBMCs. Arm-PCR with iRepertoire HTBI primers amplified the CDR3 regions for these TCR beta libraries. TCRdb ran MiXCR on the multiplex PCR reads and lists one entry per CDR3 protein. The table includes 240,000 or so distinct CDR3 sequences, around 20% detected once. The source was peripheral blood mononuclear cells (PBMCs), collected at new diagnosis, from a patient treated with antithyroid drugs. The receptors come from a female donor with Graves disease.

The V and J genes are TRBV19 and TRBJ1-2; the D is unclear. The V gene lost 7 bases and the J gene lost 2 bases, with 17 bases spanning the gap. Germline CDR1 reads LNHDA; CDR2 reads SQIVND (reference sequence). CDR3 length equals 15 residues. CDR3 bases: TGTGCCAGTAATGAGGACCCCCAGGAGAACTATGGCTACACCTTC. This codes for CASNEDPQENYGYTF.

This clonotype was counted only a few times. The V gene is TRBV2, the J gene TRBJ2-6; D is possibly TRBD1 or TRBD2 (5 bases each). Germline V CDR1 and CDR2: SNHLY, FYNNEI. There are 18 residues in the CDR3. Between the trimmed V and J ends, which lost 4 bases and 1 base, there was a span of 17 bases. CDR3 loop: CASSGRDGPQSGANVLTF. CDR3 bases: TGTGCCAGCAGTGGAAGGGACGGACCTCAATCTGGGGCCAACGTCCTGACTTTC.

Comment on this clonotype: A far bigger clonotype differs at one base, so this is likely a read error. CDR3 in DNA: TGTGCCAGCAGCCTTTGGGACGAGCAGTTCTTC. It translates to CASSLWDEQFF. V and J are TRBV3-2 and TRBJ2-1; TRBD1, the D gene given by the table, was not confirmed from the DNA. TRBV3-2 represents a pseudogene. The CDR3 is 11 amino acids.

As for this clonotype: With a far larger clone one base away, a read error is the likely cause. The chain has TRBV12-3 or TRBV12-4 and TRBJ2-5; 7 bases match TRBD1. With the DNA end fitting TRBJ2-1 better, the J assignment may be wrong. This CDR3 comprises 11 residues. CDR3 sequence (DNA): TGTGCCAGCGGAGACAGGGATGAGCAGTTCTTC. It translates to CASGDRDEQFF.

This clonotype occurred many times. The chain is built from TRBV6-2 or TRBV6-3 and TRBJ2-3; D may be TRBD2 (5 bases). Deletions cut 3 bases from V and 4 bases from J, with 11 bases between. CDR1 is MNHEY and CDR2 is SVGEGT in the germline V gene. CDR3 size: 14 residues. The CDR3: CASSYSAGADTQYF. CDR3 nucleotides: TGTGCCAGCAGTTATTCGGCGGGTGCAGATACGCAGTATTTT.

This clonotype was observed at least ten times. The chain links TRBV20-1 to TRBJ2-7, with D possibly TRBD1 on 5 matching bases. With 3 bases removed from V and 5 bases from J, the gap between germline ends came to 8 bases. This CDR3 has 11 amino acids. CDR1 is DFQATT, CDR2 SNEGSKA, per germline (reference sequence). The CDR3 here is CSASLGDEQYF. The CDR3 DNA reads as TGCAGTGCTAGTCTAGGGGACGAGCAGTACTTC.

The chain couples TRBV20-1 to TRBJ2-1; possibly TRBD2 for D (5 bases). In germline, CDR1 is DFQATT, CDR2 SNEGSKA (reference sequence). The CDR3 runs to 17 residues. The V end lost 3 bases, the J end lost 0 bases, and 18 bases lay between the germline ends. CDR3 amino acids: CSASRRRSGPSYNEQFF. The CDR3 region has the DNA TGCAGTGCTAGCCGGCGACGGAGCGGACCCTCCTACAATGAGCAGTTCTTC.

This clonotype has at least ten counts. J is TRBJ2-7 and V is TRBV11-2, with 10 bases fitting TRBD1. The CDR3 consists of 17 residues. Losses at the gene ends were 1 base for V and 4 bases for J; bases not matched to a gene: 10. Per germline, CDR1 SGHAT and CDR2 FQNNGV. CDR3 region: CASSLGSGTGVPYEQYF. The CDR3 region has the DNA TGTGCCAGCAGCTTAGGCTCCGGGACAGGGGTACCTTACGAGCAGTACTTC.

The sample holds many counts of this clonotype. This rearrangement joins TRBV2 to TRBJ1-3; D is unclear. Germline V gene data show CDR1 as SNHLY and CDR2 as FYNNEI. Trimming left V 7 bases short and J 3 bases short, with 13 bases between. The CDR3 has 14 residues. The CDR3 protein is CASNPLASGNTIYF. In nucleotides, the CDR3 is TGTGCCAGCAATCCCCTTGCCAGTGGAAACACCATATATTTT.

This clonotype was recorded only once. V gene TRBV10-3 combines with J gene TRBJ1-1, with D maybe TRBD1 (6 bases). The CDR3 length is 13 residues. From germline, CDR1 is ENHRY and CDR2 SYGVKD. V dropped 10 bases and J dropped 5 bases, with 17 bases sitting between them. CDR3 loop: CATQGFIGTEAFF. In nucleotides, the CDR3 is TGTGCCACACAGGGCTTCATTGGGACTGAAGCTTTCTTT.

On this clonotype: The conserved closing phenylalanine or tryptophan is absent in this CDR3, likely reflecting a read error. This chain connects TRBV2 to TRBJ2-7; 13 nucleotides match TRBD2. With 6 bases clipped from V and 7 bases from J, the junction kept 12 bases outside the gene matches. The V gene's germline CDR1 is SNHLY and CDR2 FYNNEI. This CDR3 has 16 amino acids. The CDR3 DNA reads as TGTGCCAGCAGCCTTAGCATGGGACTAGCGGGAAGTGAGCAGTACTTA. It specifies CASSLSMGLAGSEQYL.

This clonotype was seen repeatedly, ten times or more. DNA for the CDR3: TGTGCCAGCAGCTTAGGGGCAGGGGCGGGCGCAGATACGCAGTATTTT. Residues: CASSLGAGAGADTQYF. This chain connects TRBV7-2 to TRBJ2-3, with D possibly matching TRBD1 (6 bases). With 1 base removed from V and 4 bases from J, the gap between germline ends came to 15 bases. This CDR3 spans 16 amino acids. Germline V CDR1 and CDR2: SGHTA, FQGNSA.

The rearrangement uses TRBV24-1 and TRBJ2-3, with D possibly called TRBD1 or TRBD2 (5 bases each). The CDR3 is 14 residues long. Germline V gives CDR1 KGHDR, CDR2 SFDVKD. The V and J ends lost 2 bases and 4 bases respectively, with 9 bases between them. CDR3 sequence (DNA): TGTGCCACCAGTGATTCGAGGGGTGCAGATACGCAGTATTTT. It codes for CATSDSRGADTQYF.

To note about this clonotype: With only one base between it and a far larger clone, this is likely a read error. V and J are TRBV6-2 or TRBV6-3 and TRBJ2-5, with D perhaps TRBD1 (6 bases). The CDR3 consists of 13 residues. The ends were cut back, 5 bases at V and 7 bases at J, with 14 bases in the middle. Germline V lookup: CDR1 MNHEY, CDR2 SVGEGT. CDR3 sequence (DNA): TGTGCCAGCAGTCACTACAGGGCAGTGACCCAGTACTTC. Protein sequence: CASSHYRAVTQYF.

This clonotype has ten or more counts. Relative to the germline gene, one junction end is altered; a read error may explain this. The chain joins TRBV5-1 to TRBJ2-3; 12 bases match TRBD2. Germline V gene lookup returns CDR1 SGHRS and CDR2 YFSETQ. The length of the CDR3 is 15 residues. In DNA form, the CDR3 reads TGTGCCAGCAGCTTAGGACTAGCGGGGACAGATACGCAGTATTTT. Residues: CASSLGLAGTDTQYF. The full variable domain, in which reference TRBV5-1 and TRBJ2-3 provide the parts outside the CDR3, is KAGVTQTPRYLIKTRGQQVTLSCSPISGHRSVSWYQQTPGQGLQFLFEYFSETQRNKGNFPGRFSGRQFSNSRSEMNVSTLELGDSALYLCASSLGLAGTDTQYFGPGTRLTVL.

This clonotype was detected many times. V is TRBV19 and J is TRBJ1-2; perhaps TRBD1 as D (5 bases). Germline assignment: CDR1 LNHDA and CDR2 SQIVND (reference sequence). V was trimmed by 3 bases and J by 7 bases, leaving 24 bases between them. CDR3 length: 17 amino acids. In nucleotides, the CDR3 is TGTGCCAGTAGTATGAGGAACCGAATGGAAGGGGTCATTGGCTACACCTTC. Protein sequence: CASSMRNRMEGVIGYTF.

The chain links TRBV6-1 to TRBJ2-6; D gene ambiguous. V lost 8 bases to trimming and J lost 2 bases, with 13 bases between them. This CDR3 region has 15 residues. CDR1 MNHNS and CDR2 SASEGT come from the germline V gene. In nucleotides, the CDR3 is TGTGCCAGCTTCCAGGACGGAGCTGGGGCCAACGTCCTGACTTTC. It codes for CASFQDGAGANVLTF.

This clonotype was seen ten or more times. The J gene is TRBJ1-2, the V gene TRBV6-2 or TRBV6-3; D unclear. The CDR3 has 13 amino acids. Germline V gene sequence: CDR1 MNHEY, CDR2 SVGEGT. Trimming cost V 5 bases and J 2 bases, with 9 bases left between them. DNA of the CDR3: TGTGCCAGCAGTGAGCTCTCGAACTATGGCTACACCTTC. This sequence encodes CASSELSNYGYTF.

This clonotype came up many times. The rearrangement links TRBV10-3 to TRBJ2-7; 10 bases line up with TRBD2. V lost 4 bases and J lost 5; bases outside the gene matches: 11. Germline values: CDR1 ENHRY, CDR2 SYGVKD. The CDR3 consists of 16 residues. CDR3 in amino acids: CAISASKLAGRDEQYF. CDR3 nucleotides: TGTGCCATCAGTGCGTCGAAACTAGCGGGACGGGACGAGCAGTACTTC.

This clonotype was recorded at least ten times. The chain links TRBV5-5 to TRBJ2-7, with D possibly being TRBD1 (6 bases). Trimming shortened V by 4 bases and J by 3 bases, and 8 bases separated the two germline ends. The CDR3 consists of 12 residues. Germline CDR1 and CDR2: SGHKS and YYEKEE (reference sequence). The CDR3 protein is CASSQGGYEQYF. CDR3 nucleotides: TGTGCCAGCAGCCAAGGGGGCTACGAGCAGTACTTC.

The chain employs TRBV9 and TRBJ2-1; 10 nucleotides match TRBD1. The V gene's germline CDR1 is SGDLS and CDR2 YYNGEE. The CDR3 loop spans 18 amino acids. J lost 2 bases, V lost 3 bases, and 11 bases had no gene match. For the CDR3, the DNA is TGTGCCAGCAGCGCCGGGACAGGGGACCCTGTAGCCTACAATGAGCAGTTCTTC. This sequence encodes CASSAGTGDPVAYNEQFF. The entire variable domain, with the rest obtained from reference TRBV9 and TRBJ2-1, is as follows: DSGVTQTPKHLITATGQRVTLRCSPRSGDLSVYWYQQSLDQGLQFLIQYYNGEERAKGNILERFSAQQFPDLHSELNLSSLELGDSALYFCASSAGTGDPVAYNEQFFGPGTRLTVL.

The chain is built from TRBV19 and TRBJ1-4, with 7 bases fitting TRBD1. Germline assignment: CDR1 LNHDA and CDR2 SQIVND (reference sequence). The CDR3 has 15 residues. Germline trimming cut 3 bases from V and 7 bases from J; bases unmatched to any gene: 8. CDR3: CASSIRGRGSEKLFF. The DNA for the CDR3 is TGTGCCAGTAGTATCCGGGGCAGGGGGAGTGAAAAACTGTTTTTT.

This clonotype was observed at least ten times. V and J are TRBV7-8 and TRBJ1-1; weak D call: TRBD1 (6 bases). The CDR3 sequence is 17 residues long. Germline V lookup: CDR1 SGHVS, CDR2 FQNEAQ. The V gene lost 6 bases and the J gene lost 3 bases, with 23 bases spanning the gap. The CDR3 DNA is TGTGCCAGCAGTGAAGATATCTTTGGGGGGCCGGACACTGAAGCTTTCTTT. This encodes CASSEDIFGGPDTEAFF.

This clonotype was detected many times. The junction shows a germline mismatch at one end, possibly a read error. The chain has TRBV5-8 and TRBJ1-1; TRBD1 is a possible D gene (6 bases). The CDR3 spans 14 residues. Looked up from germline, CDR1 is SGHTS and CDR2 is YDEGEE. In nucleotides, the CDR3 is TGCGCCAGCAGCTTGGAGGGGGTGAACACTGAAGCTTTCTTT. Encoded protein: CASSLEGVNTEAFF.

This clonotype was observed at least ten times. The chain recombines TRBV12-3 or TRBV12-4 with TRBJ2-6, with unresolved D. V lost 5 bases to trimming and J lost 0 bases, with 8 bases between them. The CDR3 contains 15 residues. In DNA form, the CDR3 reads TGTGCCAGCAGTCCTACCAGCTCTGGGGCCAACGTCCTGACTTTC. Protein sequence: CASSPTSSGANVLTF.

This clonotype occurred many times. The rearrangement joins TRBV20-1 to TRBJ2-1; D gene ambiguous. The CDR3 runs 17 residues. The germline V and J ends were trimmed by 0 bases and 10 bases, with 25 bases remaining between them. Germline CDR1 DFQATT, CDR2 SNEGSKA (reference sequence). The CDR3 region is CSARDFRRLGPDGEQFF. The CDR3 coding sequence is TGCAGTGCTAGAGATTTTCGGCGACTCGGCCCCGACGGGGAGCAGTTCTTC.

This clonotype was recorded many times. The CDR3: CASSRNGGNQPQHF. The CDR3 bases are TGTGCCAGCAGCCGGAATGGTGGAAATCAGCCCCAGCATTTT. The rearrangement uses TRBV7-2 and TRBJ1-5, with no clear D. Germline-derived CDR1 and CDR2 are SGHTA and FQGNSA. Trimming shortened V by 5 bases and J by 4 bases, and 12 bases separated the two germline ends. The CDR3 totals 14 residues.

This clonotype was detected ten times or more. The chain couples TRBV30 to TRBJ2-7; 9 nucleotides match TRBD1. V was pared by 4 bases and J by 7 bases, with 11 bases of the junction left unmatched. The CDR3 sequence is 14 residues long. Germline values: CDR1 GTSNPN, CDR2 SVGIG (reference sequence). This chain's CDR3 is CAWNRGQGGWEQYF. In DNA, the CDR3 is TGTGCCTGGAATCGGGGACAGGGTGGATGGGAGCAGTACTTC.